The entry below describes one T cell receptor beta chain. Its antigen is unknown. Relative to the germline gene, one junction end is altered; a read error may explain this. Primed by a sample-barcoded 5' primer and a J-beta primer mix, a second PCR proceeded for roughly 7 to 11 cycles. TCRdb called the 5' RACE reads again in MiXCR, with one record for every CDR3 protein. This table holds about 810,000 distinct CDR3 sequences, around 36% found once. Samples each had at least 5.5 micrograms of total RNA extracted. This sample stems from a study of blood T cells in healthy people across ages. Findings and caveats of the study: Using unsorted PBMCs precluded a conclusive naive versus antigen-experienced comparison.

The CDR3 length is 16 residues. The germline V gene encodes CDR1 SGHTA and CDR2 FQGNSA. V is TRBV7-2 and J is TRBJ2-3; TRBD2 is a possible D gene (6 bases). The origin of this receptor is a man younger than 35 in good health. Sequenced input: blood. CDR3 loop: CASSLVGITSTDMQYF. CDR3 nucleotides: TGTGCCAGCAGCTTAGTTGGGATTACTAGCACAGATATGCAGTATTTT. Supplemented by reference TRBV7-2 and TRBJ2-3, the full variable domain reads GAGVSQSPSNKVTEKGKDVELRCDPISGHTALYWYRQSLGQGLEFLIYFQGNSAPDKSGLPSDRFSAERTGGSVSTLTIQRTQQEDSAVYLCASSLVGITSTDMQYFGPGTRLTVL.